This T cell receptor (beta chain) was identified in a study of radiotherapy plus CTLA-4 blockade in lung cancer. The wider study: Disease control was present in roughly a third of patients, and objective responses in under 20%.

With ipilimumab providing CTLA-4 blockade, focal radiation was administered to patients who had chemo-refractory metastatic non-small-cell lung cancer. V was clipped by 5 bases and J by 5 bases; unmatched bases: 14. The germline CDR1 and CDR2 sequences are SGHAT and FQNNGV. The CDR3 spans 16 residues. Regarding this clone: What it binds is unknown.

The study, taken as a whole, reports: Response, reportedly, was best predicted by interferon-beta along with early blood T cell clone dynamics. After treatment with radiotherapy plus ipilimumab, TCR clones that came from the tumor expanded in blood.

Measured with immunoSEQ multiplex PCR; TCRdb has only the in-frame clones, and not every one. The data show 70,000 to 85,000 clones, roughly four fifths seen once. The TCR sequence derives from a human donor with non-small cell lung cancer whose response to radiotherapy plus ipilimumab could not be evaluated. V usage is TRBV11-2 and J usage is TRBJ2-7; 8 bases are shared with TRBD2. The specimen comprised peripheral blood, sampled from a patient treated with radiotherapy plus ipilimumab. CDR3 nucleotide sequence: TGTGCCAGCAGCCGTTTAGCGGGAAGAATGGGCGACGAGCAGTACTTC. Translating gives CASSRLAGRMGDEQYF. Full variable domain (rest looked up from reference TRBV11-2 and TRBJ2-7): EAGVAQSPRYKIIEKRQSVAFWCNPISGHATLYWYQQILGQGPKLLIQFQNNGVVDDSQLPKDRFSAERLKGVDSTLKIQPAKLEDSAVYLCASSRLAGRMGDEQYFGPGTRLTVT.